This TCR beta chain was profiled in a study of blood T cell repertoires in COVID-19. In the authors' workflow: The assay estimated nucleated cells by amplifying reference gene primers. Profiling relied on immunoSEQ multiplex PCR, and the TCRdb table lists in-frame clones only, not all of them. The V and J calls and the clone size are those of that table, but D and trimming were determined from the DNA. The sample has around 150,000 clones; approximately 80% are singletons. Residents of 20 to 25 US areas, aged roughly 18 to 89 years, made up the participants. Membership in each cohort depended on participant-reported clinical history. The recovered donors of Cohort 3 showed two negative PCRs, clearance, or symptom resolution. This CDR3 is built from 12 residues. Germline V lookup: CDR1 ENHRY, CDR2 SYGVKD. The V and J ends lost 2 bases and 4 bases respectively, with 5 bases between them.

The sequence derives from a man aged 35 to 55 who had recovered from COVID-19. J is TRBJ1-2 and V is TRBV10-3, with no clear D. Sequencing input: PBMCs or T cells enriched from blood (not recorded which). Here the CDR3 reads CAISEEAYGYTF. CDR3 coding DNA: TGTGCCATCAGTGAGGAGGCCTATGGCTACACCTTC.